This T cell receptor beta chain comes out of a study of spatial heterogeneity in lung cancer. Across the study: Detection consistently yielded more beta chains than alpha chains. The average appearance count of each unique TCR and UMI combination in raw reads was more than eight.

TCR cDNA molecules each carried a unique molecular identifier. TCRdb re-called the 5' RACE reads through MiXCR, storing one row per CDR3 protein. This table holds around 4,000 distinct CDR3 sequences, around a fifth found once. This clonotype has at least ten counts. A library made for alpha chains picked up this beta chain off target, so its size means little. The time point is: sample taken at primary tumor resection. Sequencing covered unsorted whole RNA taken from tumor, nontumor lung or frozen PBMC. Patients with untreated early-stage non-small cell lung cancer, numbering more than 55, were the donors. V lost 0 bases and J 2 bases, leaving 4 bases between the germline ends. Germline V gene data show CDR1 as LGHNA and CDR2 as YSLEER. This CDR3 has 14 residues.

The J gene is TRBJ2-2, the V gene TRBV4-3, with no clear D. The receptor's source is a female donor with early-stage non-small cell lung cancer. The input for sequencing was normal lung tissue next to the tumor, taken at surgery. CDR3 sequence: CASSQESNTGELFF. The DNA for the CDR3 is TGCGCCAGCAGCCAAGAGAGCAACACCGGGGAGCTGTTTTTT.